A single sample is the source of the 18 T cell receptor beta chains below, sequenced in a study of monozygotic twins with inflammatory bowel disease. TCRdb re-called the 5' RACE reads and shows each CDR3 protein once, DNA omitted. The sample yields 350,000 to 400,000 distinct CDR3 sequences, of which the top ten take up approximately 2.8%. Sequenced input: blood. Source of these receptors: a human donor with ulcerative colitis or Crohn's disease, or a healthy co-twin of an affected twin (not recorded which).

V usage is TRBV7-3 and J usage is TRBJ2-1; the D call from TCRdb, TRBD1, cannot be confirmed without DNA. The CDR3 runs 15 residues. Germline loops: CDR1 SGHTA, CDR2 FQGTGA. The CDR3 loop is CASSPSRQGYNEQFF.

The CDR3 spells CASSLTSGTYNEQFF. The chain joins TRBV5-1 to TRBJ2-1; with no DNA, the TCRdb D assignment of TRBD2 cannot be verified. Germline values: CDR1 SGHRS, CDR2 YFSETQ. The CDR3 covers 15 residues.

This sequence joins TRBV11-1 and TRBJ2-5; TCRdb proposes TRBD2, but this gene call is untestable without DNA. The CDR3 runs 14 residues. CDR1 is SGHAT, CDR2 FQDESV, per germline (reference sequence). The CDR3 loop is CASSQGGGEETQYF.

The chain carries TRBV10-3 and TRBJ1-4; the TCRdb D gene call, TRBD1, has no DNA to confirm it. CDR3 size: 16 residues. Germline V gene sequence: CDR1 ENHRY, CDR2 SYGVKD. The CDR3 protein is CAIADREIGTNEKLSF.

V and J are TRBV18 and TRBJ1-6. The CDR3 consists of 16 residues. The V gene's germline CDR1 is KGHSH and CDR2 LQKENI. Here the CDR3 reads CASSPGYGSYNSPLHF.

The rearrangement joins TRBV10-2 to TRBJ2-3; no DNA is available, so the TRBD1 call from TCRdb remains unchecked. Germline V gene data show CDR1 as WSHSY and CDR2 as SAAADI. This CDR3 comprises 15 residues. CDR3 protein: CASRHRADSTDTQYF.

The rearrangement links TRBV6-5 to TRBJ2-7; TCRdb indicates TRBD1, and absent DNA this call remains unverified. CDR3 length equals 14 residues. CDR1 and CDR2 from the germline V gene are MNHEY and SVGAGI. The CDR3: CASSFGQRTYEQYF.

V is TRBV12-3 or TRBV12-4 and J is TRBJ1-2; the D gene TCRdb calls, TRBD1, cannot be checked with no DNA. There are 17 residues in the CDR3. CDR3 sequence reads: CASSPRRTGGKNYGYTF.

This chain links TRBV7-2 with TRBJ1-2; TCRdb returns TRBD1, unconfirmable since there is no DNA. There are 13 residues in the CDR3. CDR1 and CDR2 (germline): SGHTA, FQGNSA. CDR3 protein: CASSLDGNAGYTF.

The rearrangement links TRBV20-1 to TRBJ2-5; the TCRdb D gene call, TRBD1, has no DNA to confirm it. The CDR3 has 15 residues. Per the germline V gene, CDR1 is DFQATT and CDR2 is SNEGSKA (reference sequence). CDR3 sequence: CSARGPTGTVRTQYF.

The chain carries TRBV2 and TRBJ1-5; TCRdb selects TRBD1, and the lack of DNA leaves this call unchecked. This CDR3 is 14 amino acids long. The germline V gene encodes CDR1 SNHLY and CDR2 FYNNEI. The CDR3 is CASRSGTGNQPQHF.

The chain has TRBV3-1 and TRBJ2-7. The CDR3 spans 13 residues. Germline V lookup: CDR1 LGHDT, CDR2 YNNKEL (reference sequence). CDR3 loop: CASSQVWGLLQYF.

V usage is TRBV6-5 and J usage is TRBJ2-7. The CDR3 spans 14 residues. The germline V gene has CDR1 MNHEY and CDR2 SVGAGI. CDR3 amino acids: CASTFEEGSYEQYF.

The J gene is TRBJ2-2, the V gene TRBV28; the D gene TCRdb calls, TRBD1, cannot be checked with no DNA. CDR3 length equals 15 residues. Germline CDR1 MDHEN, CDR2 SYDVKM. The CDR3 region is CASSLVGTNTGELFF.

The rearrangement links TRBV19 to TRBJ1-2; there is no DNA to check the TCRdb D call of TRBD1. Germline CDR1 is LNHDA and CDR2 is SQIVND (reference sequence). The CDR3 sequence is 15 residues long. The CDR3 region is CASSIATGGGYGYTF.

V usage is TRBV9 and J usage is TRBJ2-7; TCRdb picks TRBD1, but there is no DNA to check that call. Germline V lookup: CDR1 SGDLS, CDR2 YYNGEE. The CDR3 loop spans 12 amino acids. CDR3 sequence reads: CASSRTAYEQYF.

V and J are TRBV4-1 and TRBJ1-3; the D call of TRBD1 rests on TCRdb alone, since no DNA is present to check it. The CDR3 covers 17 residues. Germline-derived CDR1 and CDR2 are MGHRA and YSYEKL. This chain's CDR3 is CASSPGPATGSGNTIYF.

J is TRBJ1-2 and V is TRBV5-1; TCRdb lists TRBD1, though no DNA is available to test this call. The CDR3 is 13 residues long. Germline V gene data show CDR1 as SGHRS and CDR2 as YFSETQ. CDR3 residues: CASSRTGDSGYTF.